Listed below are T cell receptor beta chains from one sample, sequenced in a study of T cells in Graves' hyperthyroidism and ophthalmopathy. TCRdb itself ran the multiplex PCR reads through MiXCR, one entry per CDR3 protein. Of around 700,000 distinct CDR3 sequences listed, about 17% are singletons. Material: blood. The receptors stem from a woman aged 50 to 60 with Graves' hyperthyroidism that later progressed to Graves' ophthalmopathy. The CDR3 runs from the conserved cysteine through the conserved F or W. The D gene is left open where the match is weak. Only part of the rows carry a size: once, few, many, or a class if the clone is expanded.

TRBV7-2	many	TRBD2	TRBJ2-3	TGTGCCAGCAGCTTAAGGCTAGCGGGGGGCCCAGATACGCAGTATTTT	CASSLRLAGGPDTQYF
TRBV5-1	NA	TRBD1	TRBJ2-1	TGCGCCAGCAGCTTGGAGTGGACAGGGGGAGAGCAGTTCTTC	CASSLEWTGGEQFF
TRBV28	NA	TRBD2	TRBJ2-1	TGTGCCAGCAGGGCTAGCGGGTTCCCCAATGAGCAGTTCTTC	CASRASGFPNEQFF
TRBV11-3	many	NA	TRBJ2-5	TGTGCCAGCAGCACCGGGACCATGCCCCAAGAGACCCAGTACTTC	CASSTGTMPQETQYF
TRBV7-9	many	TRBD1	TRBJ2-7	TGTGCCAGCAGCTTAGCACTTGCAGGGGGAGTCTACGAGCAGTACTTC	CASSLALAGGVYEQYF
TRBV5-8	few	TRBD2	TRBJ2-2	TGTGCCAGCAGCCGTAGGCTAGCGGGGGTCACCGGGGAGCTGTTTTTT	CASSRRLAGVTGELFF
TRBV7-7	NA	NA	TRBJ2-5	TGTGCTAGCAGCTTAGCACCGGTTAGGGCCGGGGGAGAGACCCAGTACTTC	CASSLAPVRAGGETQYF
TRBV5-4	few	NA	TRBJ1-1	TGTGCCAGCAGCACTCCACAGGGCGGGAGGGCTGAAGCTTTCTTT	CASSTPQGGRAEAFF
TRBV29-1	few	TRBD1	TRBJ1-2	TGCAGCGTTGCTGGGACAGGGGAATATGGCTACACCTTC	CSVAGTGEYGYTF
TRBV3-1	few	NA	TRBJ1-4	TGTGCCAGCAGCCAAGGGGTCGGGTTCCTCGGGGAAAAACTGTTTTTT	CASSQGVGFLGEKLFF
TRBV5-1	NA	TRBD1	TRBJ1-1	TGCGCCAGCAGCTGGGGACAGAGAGAGACTGAAGCTTTCTTT	CASSWGQRETEAFF
TRBV27	many	TRBD1	TRBJ2-1	TGTGCCAGCAGCACCCTCGACAGGGGCATCTTTACCTACAATGAGCAGTTCTTC	CASSTLDRGIFTYNEQFF
TRBV19	NA	NA	TRBJ1-2	TGTGCCAGTAGTATATCAGCCTCGGGGGGGTATGGCTACACCTTC	CASSISASGGYGYTF
TRBV6-1	few	TRBD1	TRBJ2-1	TGTGCCAGCAGTGAACCGGGACAGGGAATCTATGAGCAGTTCTTC	CASSEPGQGIYEQFF
TRBV6-5	once	TRBD2	TRBJ2-5	TGTGCCAGCAGTTCGCCGACCACTAGCGGGGGGGCCTACTTC	CASSSPTTSGGAYF
TRBV7-9	NA	NA	TRBJ1-2	TGTGCCGGTTCAGGGTTCTATGGCTACACCTTC	CAGSGFYGYTF
TRBV12-3/TRBV12-4	many	TRBD2	TRBJ2-3	TGTGCCAGCAGGCCCTTAGCGGGGGGCACAGATACGCAGTATTTT	CASRPLAGGTDTQYF
TRBV3-1	many	NA	TRBJ2-3	TGTGCCAGCAGCCAAGATAGATCGGGAGATACGCAGTATTTT	CASSQDRSGDTQYF
TRBV29-1	NA	TRBD1	TRBJ1-4	TGCAGCGTTGGGATGACAGGGTTAGTGGAAAAACTGTTTTTT	CSVGMTGLVEKLFF
TRBV18	few	TRBD1	TRBJ2-7	TGTGCCAGCTCATCCATCGGGACAGGGTTTGCCGAGCAGTACTTC	CASSSIGTGFAEQYF
TRBV12-3/TRBV12-4	many	NA	TRBJ2-1	TGTGCCAGCAGTTCCTCGGTGGCAGGTGAGCAGTTCTTC	CASSSSVAGEQFF
TRBV7-2	many	NA	TRBJ2-7	TGTGCCAGCAGCTTAGGACTCAGCGTTTCCTACGAGCAGTACTTC	CASSLGLSVSYEQYF